By frequency in the sample, the clone carrying this T cell receptor beta chain is medium-sized. Its antigen is undetermined. The CDR3 sequence is 13 residues long. Deletions cut 0 bases from V and 6 bases from J, with 11 bases between. CDR1 DFQATT and CDR2 SNEGSKA come from the germline V gene (reference sequence). The data were obtained in a study of spatial heterogeneity in lung cancer. General study points: Circulating ubiquitous expanded tumor TCRs were observed more frequently at resection than at follow-up.

Every TCR cDNA molecule bore its own unique molecular identifier. TCRdb passed the 5' RACE reads through MiXCR, listing each CDR3 protein once. The table has some 4,500 distinct CDR3 sequences, roughly 26% seen once. Time point of the sample: blood at routine non-recurrence follow-up after resection. Whole RNA came from tumor, nontumor lung or frozen PBMC and was sequenced without being sorted. The source is a male donor with early-stage non-small cell lung cancer. The rearrangement links TRBV20-1 to TRBJ1-1; no firm D call. The source was PBMCs, collected at follow-up. This chain's CDR3 is CSARDRKFPEAFF. CDR3 sequence (DNA): TGCAGTGCTAGAGATAGGAAATTTCCTGAAGCTTTCTTT.